This T cell receptor (beta chain) stems from a study of T cells in women clearing cervical HPV infection. Study findings and constraints: Controls had more TRBV6-7 (approximately 0.15%) than cases (roughly 0.11%). Repertoire richness, not evenness, was significantly elevated in CIN3+ cases versus controls. Combining TCR richness with V gene abundances gave roughly 0.88 AUC. Timing of associations relative to infection is unclear; T-cell subsets were not isolated.

This clone shows up as medium-sized by frequency. The antigen remains undetermined. The read ends 3 residues before the CDR3 terminus; that terminus is restored from the germline J gene. The assay was immunoSEQ multiplex PCR, and TCRdb's table has in-frame clones only and misses some. This table holds roughly 14,000 clones. This CDR3 comprises 14 residues. The germline V gene encodes CDR1 SGHTA and CDR2 FQGNSA. Trimming took off 5 bases at V and 3 bases at J, with 14 bases between the two ends. The chain links TRBV7-2 to TRBJ2-7; D tentatively reads TRBD1 or TRBD2 (5 bases each). The TCR originated in a woman between 18 and 70 years old with a cervical HPV16 infection that either progressed to CIN3+ or cleared (not recorded which). The specimen sequenced was blood buffy coat. CDR3 region: CASSPEGWVYEQYF. Incomplete CDR3 DNA: TGTGCCAGCAGCCCAGAGGGGTGGGTCTACGAG.